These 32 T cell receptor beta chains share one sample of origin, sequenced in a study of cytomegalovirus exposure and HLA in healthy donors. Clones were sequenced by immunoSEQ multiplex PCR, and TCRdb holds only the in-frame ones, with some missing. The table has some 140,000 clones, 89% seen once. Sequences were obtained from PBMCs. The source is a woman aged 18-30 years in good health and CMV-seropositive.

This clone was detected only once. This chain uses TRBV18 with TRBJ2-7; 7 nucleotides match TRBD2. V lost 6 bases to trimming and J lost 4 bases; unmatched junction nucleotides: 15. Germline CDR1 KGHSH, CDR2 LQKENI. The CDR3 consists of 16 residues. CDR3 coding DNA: TGTGCCAGCTCCACCTCCGCTGGCGGGGGTTCGTACGAGCAGTACTTC. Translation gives CASSTSAGGGSYEQYF.

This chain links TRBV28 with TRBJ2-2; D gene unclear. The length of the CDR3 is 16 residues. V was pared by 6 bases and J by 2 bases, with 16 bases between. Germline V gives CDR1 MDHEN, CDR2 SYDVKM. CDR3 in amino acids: CASSTTRRRNTGELFF. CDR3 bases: TGTGCCAGCAGCACGACCAGACGGAGAAACACCGGGGAGCTGTTTTTT.

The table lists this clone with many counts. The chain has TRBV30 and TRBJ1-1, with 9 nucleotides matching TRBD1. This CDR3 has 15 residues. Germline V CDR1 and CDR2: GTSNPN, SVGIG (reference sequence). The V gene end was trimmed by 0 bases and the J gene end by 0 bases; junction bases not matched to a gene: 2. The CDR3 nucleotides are TGTGCCTGGAGTGTACAGGGGGCGATGAACACTGAAGCTTTCTTT. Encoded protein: CAWSVQGAMNTEAFF.

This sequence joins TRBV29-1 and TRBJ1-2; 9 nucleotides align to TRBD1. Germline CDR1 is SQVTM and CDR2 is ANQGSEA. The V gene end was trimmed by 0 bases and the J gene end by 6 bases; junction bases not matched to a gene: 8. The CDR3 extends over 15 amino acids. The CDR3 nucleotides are TGCAGCGTTGAAGATTGGGGGGGGACAGGGAATGGCTACACCTTC. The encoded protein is CSVEDWGGTGNGYTF.

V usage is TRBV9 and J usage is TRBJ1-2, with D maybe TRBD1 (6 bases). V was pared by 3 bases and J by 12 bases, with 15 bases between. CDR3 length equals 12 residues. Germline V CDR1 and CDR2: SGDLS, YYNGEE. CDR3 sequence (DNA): TGTGCCAGCAGCGCCGTGACAGGCCATCACACCTTC. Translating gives CASSAVTGHHTF. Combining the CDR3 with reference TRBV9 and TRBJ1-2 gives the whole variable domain DSGVTQTPKHLITATGQRVTLRCSPRSGDLSVYWYQQSLDQGLQFLIQYYNGEERAKGNILERFSAQQFPDLHSELNLSSLELGDSALYFCASSAVTGHHTFGSGTRLTVV.

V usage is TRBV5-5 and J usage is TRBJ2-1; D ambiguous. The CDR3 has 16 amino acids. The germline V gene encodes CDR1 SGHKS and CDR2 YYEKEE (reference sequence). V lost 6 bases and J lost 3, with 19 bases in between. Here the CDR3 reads CASTPSGAKLYNEQFF. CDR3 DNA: TGTGCCAGCACCCCAAGTGGTGCTAAACTCTACAATGAGCAGTTCTTC.

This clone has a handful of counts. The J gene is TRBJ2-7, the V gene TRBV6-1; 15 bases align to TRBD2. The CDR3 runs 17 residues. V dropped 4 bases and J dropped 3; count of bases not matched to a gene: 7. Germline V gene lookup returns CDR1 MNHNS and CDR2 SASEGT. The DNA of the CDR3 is TGTGCCAGCAGTGGGGGACTAGCGGGGGGACCGGACTACGAGCAGTACTTC. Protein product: CASSGGLAGGPDYEQYF.

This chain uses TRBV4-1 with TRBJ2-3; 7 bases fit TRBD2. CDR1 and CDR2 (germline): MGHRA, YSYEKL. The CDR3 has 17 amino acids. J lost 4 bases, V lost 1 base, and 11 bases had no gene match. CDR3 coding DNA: TGCGCCAGCAGCCAAGGACGGGGAGGGTACCGGCCAGATACGCAGTATTTT. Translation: CASSQGRGGYRPDTQYF.

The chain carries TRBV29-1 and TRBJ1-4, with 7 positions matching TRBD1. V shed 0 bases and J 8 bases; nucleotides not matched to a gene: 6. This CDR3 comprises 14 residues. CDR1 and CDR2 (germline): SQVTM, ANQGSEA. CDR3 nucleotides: TGCAGCGTTGAAGAGGACAGGCGGGGAGAAAAACTGTTTTTT. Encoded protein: CSVEEDRRGEKLFF. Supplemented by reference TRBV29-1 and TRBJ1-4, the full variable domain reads SAVISQKPSRDICQRGTSLTIQCQVDSQVTMMFWYRQQPGQSLTLIATANQGSEATYESGFVIDKFPISRPNLTFSTLTVSNMSPEDSSIYLCSVEEDRRGEKLFFGSGTQLSVL.

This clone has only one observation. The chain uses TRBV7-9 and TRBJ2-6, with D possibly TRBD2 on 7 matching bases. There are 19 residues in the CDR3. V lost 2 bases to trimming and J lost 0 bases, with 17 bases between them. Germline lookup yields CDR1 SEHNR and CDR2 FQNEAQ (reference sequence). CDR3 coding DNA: TGTGCCAGCAGCTTACCCCCCCGGGGGGCGAGCTCTGGGGCCAACGTCCTGACTTTC. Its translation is CASSLPPRGASSGANVLTF.

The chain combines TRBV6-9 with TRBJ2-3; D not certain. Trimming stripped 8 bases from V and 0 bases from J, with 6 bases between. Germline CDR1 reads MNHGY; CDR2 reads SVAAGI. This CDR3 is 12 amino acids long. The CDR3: CASPPSTDTQYF. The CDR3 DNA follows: TGTGCCAGCCCCCCTAGCACAGATACGCAGTATTTT.

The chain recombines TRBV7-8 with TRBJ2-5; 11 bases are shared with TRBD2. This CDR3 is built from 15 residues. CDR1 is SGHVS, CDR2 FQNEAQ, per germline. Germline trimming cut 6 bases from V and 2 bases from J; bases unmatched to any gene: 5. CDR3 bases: TGTGCCAGCAGTTTACTAGCGGGGGAACAAGAGACCCAGTACTTC. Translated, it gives CASSLLAGEQETQYF. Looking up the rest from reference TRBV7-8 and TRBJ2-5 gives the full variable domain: GAGVSQSPRYKVAKRGQDVALRCDPISGHVSLFWYQQALGQGPEFLTYFQNEAQLDKSGLPSDRFFAERPEGSVSTLKIQRTQQEDSAVYLCASSLLAGEQETQYFGPGTRLLVL.

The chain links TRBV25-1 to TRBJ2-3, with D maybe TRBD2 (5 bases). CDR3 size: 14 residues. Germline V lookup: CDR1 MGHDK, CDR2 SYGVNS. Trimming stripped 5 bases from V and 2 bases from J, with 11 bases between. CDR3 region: CASSTREFTDTQYF. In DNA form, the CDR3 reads TGTGCCAGCAGTACTAGAGAATTCACAGATACGCAGTATTTT.

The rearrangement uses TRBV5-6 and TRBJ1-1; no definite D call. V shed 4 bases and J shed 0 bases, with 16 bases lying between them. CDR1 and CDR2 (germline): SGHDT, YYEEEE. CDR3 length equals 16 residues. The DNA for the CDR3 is TGTGCCAGCAGCCCCGCTGGCCTGGTCTTGAACACTGAAGCTTTCTTT. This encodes CASSPAGLVLNTEAFF.

In DNA, the CDR3 is TGTGCCAGCCAACTAGCGGGGGGCTCATACAATGAGCAGTTCTTC. Its protein is CASQLAGGSYNEQFF. V gene TRBV6-5 combines with J gene TRBJ2-1; TRBD2 matches at 12 bases. Germline CDR1 MNHEY, CDR2 SVGAGI. J was trimmed by 4 bases and V by 8 bases; bases with no gene match: 6. The CDR3 spans 15 residues.

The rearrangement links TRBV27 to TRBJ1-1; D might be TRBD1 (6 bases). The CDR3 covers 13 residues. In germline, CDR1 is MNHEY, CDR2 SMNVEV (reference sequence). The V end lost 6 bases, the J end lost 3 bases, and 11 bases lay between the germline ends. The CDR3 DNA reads TGTGCCAGCAGCCTACAGGGATACACTGAAGCTTTCTTT. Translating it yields CASSLQGYTEAFF.

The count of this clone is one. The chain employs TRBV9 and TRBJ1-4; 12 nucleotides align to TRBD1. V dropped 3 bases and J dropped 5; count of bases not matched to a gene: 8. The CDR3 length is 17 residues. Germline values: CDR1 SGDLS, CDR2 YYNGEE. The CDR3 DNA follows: TGTGCCAGCAGCGCCGGGACAGGGGGCGCTCAGAATGAAAAACTGTTTTTT. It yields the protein CASSAGTGGAQNEKLFF.

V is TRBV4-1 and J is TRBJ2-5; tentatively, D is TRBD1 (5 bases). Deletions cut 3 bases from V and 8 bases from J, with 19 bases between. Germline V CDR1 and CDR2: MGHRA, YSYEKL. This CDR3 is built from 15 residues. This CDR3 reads CASSQASAGLQTQYF. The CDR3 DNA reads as TGCGCCAGCAGCCAGGCTAGTGCAGGGTTACAAACCCAGTACTTC.

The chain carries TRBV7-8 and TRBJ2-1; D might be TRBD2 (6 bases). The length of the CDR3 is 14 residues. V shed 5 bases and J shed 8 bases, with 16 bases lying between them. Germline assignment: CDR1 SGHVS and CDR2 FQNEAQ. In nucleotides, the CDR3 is TGTGCCAGCAGCCTAGGACCGGGCGGGGATGAGCAGTTCTTC. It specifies CASSLGPGGDEQFF.

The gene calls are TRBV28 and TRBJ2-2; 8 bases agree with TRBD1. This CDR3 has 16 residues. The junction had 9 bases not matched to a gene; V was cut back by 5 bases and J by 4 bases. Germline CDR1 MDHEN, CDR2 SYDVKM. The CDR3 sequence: CASSINGQGGTGELFF. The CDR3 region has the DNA TGTGCCAGCAGTATAAATGGACAGGGAGGCACCGGGGAGCTGTTTTTT.

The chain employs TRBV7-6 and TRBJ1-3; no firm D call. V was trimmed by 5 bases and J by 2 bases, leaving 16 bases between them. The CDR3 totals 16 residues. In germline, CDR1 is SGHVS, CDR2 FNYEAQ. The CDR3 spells CASSPERVGPGNTIYF. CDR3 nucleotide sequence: TGTGCCAGCAGCCCAGAGAGGGTCGGGCCTGGAAACACCATATATTTT.

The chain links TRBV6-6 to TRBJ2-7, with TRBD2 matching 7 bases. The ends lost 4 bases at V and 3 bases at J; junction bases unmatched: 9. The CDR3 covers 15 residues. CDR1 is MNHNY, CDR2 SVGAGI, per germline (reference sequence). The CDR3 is CASSLNGDYYYEQYF. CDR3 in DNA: TGTGCCAGCAGTTTGAACGGGGACTATTACTACGAGCAGTACTTC.

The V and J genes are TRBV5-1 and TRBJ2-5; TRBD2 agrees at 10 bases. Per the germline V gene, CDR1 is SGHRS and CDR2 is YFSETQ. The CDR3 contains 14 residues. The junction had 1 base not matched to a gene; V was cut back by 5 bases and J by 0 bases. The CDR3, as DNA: TGCGCCAGCAGAACTAGCGGGGACCAAGAGACCCAGTACTTC. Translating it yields CASRTSGDQETQYF.

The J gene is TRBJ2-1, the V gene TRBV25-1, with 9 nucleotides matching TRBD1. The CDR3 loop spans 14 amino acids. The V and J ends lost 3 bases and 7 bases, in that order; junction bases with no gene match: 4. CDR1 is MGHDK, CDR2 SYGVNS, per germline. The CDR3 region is CASSDGTGSNEQFF. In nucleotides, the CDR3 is TGTGCCAGCAGTGATGGGACAGGGAGTAATGAGCAGTTCTTC. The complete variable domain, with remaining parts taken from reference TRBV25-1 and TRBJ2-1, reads EADIYQTPRYLVIGTGKKITLECSQTMGHDKMYWYQQDPGMELHLIHYSYGVNSTEKGDLSSESTVSRIRTEHFPLTLESARPSHTSQYLCASSDGTGSNEQFFGPGTRLTVL.

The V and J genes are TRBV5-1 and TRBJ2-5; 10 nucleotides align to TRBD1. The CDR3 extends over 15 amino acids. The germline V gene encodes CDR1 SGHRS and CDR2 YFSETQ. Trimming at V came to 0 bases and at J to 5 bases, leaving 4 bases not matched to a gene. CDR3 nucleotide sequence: TGCGCCAGCAGCTTGGGACAGGGGGCTAGGGAGACCCAGTACTTC. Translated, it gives CASSLGQGARETQYF.

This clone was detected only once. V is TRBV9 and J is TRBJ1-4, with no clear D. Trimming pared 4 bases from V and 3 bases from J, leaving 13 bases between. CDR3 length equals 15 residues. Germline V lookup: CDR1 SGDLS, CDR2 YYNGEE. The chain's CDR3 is CASSTLGGSNEKLFF. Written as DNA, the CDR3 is TGTGCCAGCAGCACCCTGGGAGGGTCTAATGAAAAACTGTTTTTT.

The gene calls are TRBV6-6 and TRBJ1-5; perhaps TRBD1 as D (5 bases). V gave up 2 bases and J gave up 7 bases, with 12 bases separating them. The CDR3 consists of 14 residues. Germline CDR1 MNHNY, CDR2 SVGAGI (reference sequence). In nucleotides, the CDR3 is TGTGCCAGCAGTTACGGGGTAAGGGGCCAGCCCCAGCATTTT. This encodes CASSYGVRGQPQHF.

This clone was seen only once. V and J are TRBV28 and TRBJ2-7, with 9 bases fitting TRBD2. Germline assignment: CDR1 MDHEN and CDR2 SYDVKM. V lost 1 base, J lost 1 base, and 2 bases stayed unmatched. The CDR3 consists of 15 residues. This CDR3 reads CASSLSSGESYEQYF. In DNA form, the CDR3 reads TGTGCCAGCAGTTTATCTAGCGGGGAATCCTACGAGCAGTACTTC.

CDR3 amino acids: CASSLEGAGTYEQYF. CDR3 in DNA: TGTGCCAGCAGCTTGGAGGGCGCGGGGACCTACGAGCAGTACTTC. The J gene is TRBJ2-7, the V gene TRBV5-6; the D gene is possibly TRBD2 (6 bases). V lost 0 bases and J lost 2, with 12 bases in between. The CDR3 covers 15 residues. CDR1 and CDR2 from the germline V gene are SGHDT and YYEEEE.

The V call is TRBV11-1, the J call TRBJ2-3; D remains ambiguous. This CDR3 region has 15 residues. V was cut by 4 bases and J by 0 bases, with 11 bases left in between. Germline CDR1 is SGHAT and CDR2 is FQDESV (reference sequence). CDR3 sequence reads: CASSSLGSSTDTQYF. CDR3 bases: TGTGCCAGCAGCTCCCTAGGCTCAAGCACAGATACGCAGTATTTT.

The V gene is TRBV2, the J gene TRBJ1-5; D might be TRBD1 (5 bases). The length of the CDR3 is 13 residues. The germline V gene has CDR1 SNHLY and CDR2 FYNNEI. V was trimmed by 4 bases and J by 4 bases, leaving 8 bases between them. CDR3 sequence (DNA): TGTGCCAGCAGTGCGGGACTGAATCAGCCCCAGCATTTT. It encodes CASSAGLNQPQHF.

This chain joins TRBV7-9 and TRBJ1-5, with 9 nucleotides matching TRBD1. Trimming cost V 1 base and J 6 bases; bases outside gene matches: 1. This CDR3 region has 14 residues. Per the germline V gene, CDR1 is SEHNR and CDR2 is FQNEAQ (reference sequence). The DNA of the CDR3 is TGTGCCAGCAGCTTAGACAGGGGGCGTCAGCCCCAGCATTTT. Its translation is CASSLDRGRQPQHF.